Described below is a single T cell receptor beta chain sequence and its context. These data come from a study of shared T cell receptors in the human thymus. This CDR3 region has 15 residues. V trimming: 4 bases; J trimming: 5 bases; junction bases outside the gene matches: 9. CDR1 is LNHNV, CDR2 YYDKDF, per germline (reference sequence). The protocol was immunoSEQ multiplex PCR, while the TCRdb copy is restricted to in-frame clones and leaves out a portion. The sample holds hundreds of thousands of clones, around 87% seen once. A further study also used this sample, focusing on human thymus T cells. That source adds: Corrective heart surgery yielded the resections from which the thymus tissue came.

V gene TRBV15 combines with J gene TRBJ2-5; 8 bases line up with TRBD2. The origin of this receptor is a boy under two years old with a congenital heart defect. The sample taken for sequencing was thymocytes. This CDR3 is CATSTPSGRAETQYF. In DNA, the CDR3 is TGTGCCACCAGCACCCCTAGCGGGCGGGCGGAGACCCAGTACTTC.